The rows below give T cell receptor beta chains drawn from one sample of a study of T cell repertoires in cytomegalovirus infection. A single record per CDR3 protein comes from TCRdb applying MiXCR to the reads. The sample yields a few hundred thousand distinct CDR3 sequences, 22% seen once. The specimen sequenced was CD8+ T cells from PBMCs. The source of these receptors is a human donor in good health (CMV status not recorded). Some clones in this sample may be carry-over from other donors' samples. Each CDR3 is given with its conserved first and last residue.

TRBV29-1 | CSVEDKILTGIGEQFF
TRBV20-1 | CSARDTWRTGELFF
TRBV6-5 | CASRTFLGESPLHF
TRBV27 | CASSTMFQPQHF
TRBV9 | CASSARGLAGHEQYF
TRBV19 | CASSIGDRGYNEQFF
TRBV7-6 | CASSTRTGAGANVLTF
TRBV4-1 | CASSQESRGTEAFF
TRBV29-1 | CSVSERDSSTDTQYF
TRBV5-5 | CASSSRPTEAFF
TRBV20-1 | CSAYDLGFGNTEAFF
TRBV6-1 | CALGGTSYEQYF
TRBV7-9 | CASSYRGTEAFF
TRBV7-8 | CASSLGSPGYSTGELFF
TRBV11-2 | CASSSDRVGSYEQYF
TRBV6-5 | CASSSGTGLPYNEQFF
TRBV2 | CASSHPRLAGGDEQFF
TRBV7-3 | CASSFLAGSSYNEQFF
TRBV7-9 | CASSSAWGTDTQYF
TRBV19 | CASGPGQIYNEQFF
TRBV29-1 | CSVDPGGIYGYTF
TRBV7-2 | CASSLDRDTEAFF
TRBV20-1 | CSARDGGQPLEQYF
TRBV19 | CACGAYNEQFF
TRBV2 | CASSAVTGRTEAFF
TRBV28 | CASSFIIGSTTPTNEKLFF
TRBV13 | CASSHQGAVYEQYF
TRBV7-3 | CASSRRMGVGEQFF
TRBV7-9 | CASSWDTGYEQYF
TRBV28 | CASSPLPGDTDTQYF
TRBV7-8 | CASSLGAHEQFF
TRBV7-8 | CASSSPFTGGGTGELFF
TRBV6-1 | CASTTTGNYEQYF
TRBV9 | CASSVDPGGRNEQFF
TRBV20-1 | CSAVGGKDEAFF
TRBV6-8 | CASTLSLGDTEAFF
TRBV14 | CASSQLGITGATNEILFF
TRBV6-1 | CASSPDWGNTIYF
TRBV4-1 | CASSQEVSADNEQFF
TRBV7-2 | CASSSLPGQGFYEQYF
TRBV29-1 | CSVLTGGGNTEAFF
TRBV6-5 | CASSPDTMNTGELFF
TRBV5-1 | CASSIGLAGETQYF
TRBV4-1 | CASSQNTPGYEQHF
TRBV3-1 | CASSQDTRGGNEQYF
TRBV5-4 | CASSLGDRTQYF
TRBV2 | CASGDRGRIYEQYF
TRBV28 | CASSFTWVEQYF
TRBV11-2 | CASSAEVTGGWGAEAFF
TRBV27 | CASSGQGREYTF
TRBV24-1 | CATSEGRTGGEDTEAFF
TRBV25-1 | CASSEWGMSQDTQYF
TRBV4-1 | CASSQDLLAGYNEQFF